This TCR beta chain was found in a study of cytomegalovirus exposure and HLA in healthy donors. Overall study findings and caveats: Available immune exposure information was restricted to CMV serostatus only. A prior analysis recorded that most TCR beta V segments were productive about 90% or about 30% of the time.

The PCR contained 60 Vbeta and 13 Jbeta primers. The data were produced by immunoSEQ multiplex PCR, yet TCRdb's version contains in-frame clones alone and is incomplete. The data contain roughly 200,000 clones, 70% to 85% of them singletons. With respect to this clone: Its antigen remains unidentified.

Sequenced material: PBMCs. The sequence was collected from a woman aged 60-70 years in good health and CMV-seropositive.

CDR3: CASSLGQGTEAFF. The CDR3 region has the DNA TGTGCCAGCAGCTTAGGACAGGGCACTGAAGCTTTCTTT. The chain uses TRBV7-2 and TRBJ1-1; 7 nucleotides match TRBD1. This CDR3 spans 13 amino acids. The ends lost 1 base at V and 4 bases at J; junction bases unmatched: 0. Germline CDR1 SGHTA, CDR2 FQGNSA.